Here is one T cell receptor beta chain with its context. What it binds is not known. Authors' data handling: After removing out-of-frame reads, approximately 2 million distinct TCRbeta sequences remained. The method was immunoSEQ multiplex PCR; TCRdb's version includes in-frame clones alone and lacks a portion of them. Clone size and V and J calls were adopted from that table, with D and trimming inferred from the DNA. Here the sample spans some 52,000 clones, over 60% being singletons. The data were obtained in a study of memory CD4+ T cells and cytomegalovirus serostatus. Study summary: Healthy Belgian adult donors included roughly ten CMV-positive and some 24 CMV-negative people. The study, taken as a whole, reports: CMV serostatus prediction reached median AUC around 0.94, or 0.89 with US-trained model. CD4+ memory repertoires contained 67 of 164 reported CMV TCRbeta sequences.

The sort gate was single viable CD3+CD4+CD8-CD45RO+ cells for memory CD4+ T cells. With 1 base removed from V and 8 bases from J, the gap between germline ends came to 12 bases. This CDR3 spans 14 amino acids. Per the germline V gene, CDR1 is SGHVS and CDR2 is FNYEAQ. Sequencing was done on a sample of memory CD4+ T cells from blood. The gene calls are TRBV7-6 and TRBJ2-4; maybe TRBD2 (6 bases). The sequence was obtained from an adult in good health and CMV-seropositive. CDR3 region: CASSLDHGGDIQYF. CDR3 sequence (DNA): TGTGCCAGCAGCTTAGATCACGGCGGGGACATTCAGTACTTC.